The 12 T cell receptor beta chains listed next were all sequenced from one sample in a study of memory CD4+ T cells and cytomegalovirus serostatus. The protocol was immunoSEQ multiplex PCR, while the TCRdb copy is restricted to in-frame clones and leaves out a portion. The data hold 35,000 to 55,000 clones, with 60% to 80% observed a single time. The sort gate was single viable CD3+CD4+CD8-CD45RO+ cells for memory CD4+ T cells. The sample consisted of memory CD4+ T cells from blood. These receptors all come from an adult in good health and CMV-seronegative.

The rearrangement links TRBV15 to TRBJ1-5; D uncertain. CDR1 and CDR2 (germline): LNHNV, YYDKDF (reference sequence). Between the trimmed V and J ends, which lost 1 base and 3 bases, there was a span of 10 bases. The CDR3 runs to 15 residues. DNA of the CDR3: TGTGCCACCAGCAGAGTTCCCATTTACAATCAGCCCCAGCATTTT. It codes for CATSRVPIYNQPQHF. Based on the CDR3 plus reference TRBV15 and TRBJ1-5, the full variable domain is DAMVIQNPRYQVTQFGKPVTLSCSQTLNHNVMYWYQQKSSQAPKLLFHYYDKDFNNEADTPDNFQSRRPNTSFCFLDIRSPGLGDTAMYLCATSRVPIYNQPQHFGDGTRLSIL.

The chain employs TRBV7-8 and TRBJ1-5; 8 nucleotides line up with TRBD1. Trimming cost V 5 bases and J 1 base; bases outside gene matches: 10. CDR1 and CDR2 (germline): SGHVS, FQNEAQ. The CDR3 covers 17 residues. The CDR3 DNA sequence: TGTGCCAGCAGCCTAGGGGGGACAGGATTAAGCAATCAGCCCCAGCATTTT. Residues: CASSLGGTGLSNQPQHF.

V and J are TRBV11-1 and TRBJ2-1; perhaps TRBD2 as D (7 bases). Germline V gene lookup returns CDR1 SGHAT and CDR2 FQDESV (reference sequence). Trimming shortened V by 3 bases and J by 4 bases, and 13 bases separated the two germline ends. The CDR3 has 15 amino acids. CDR3: CASSFGLGGYNEQFF. The DNA of the CDR3 is TGTGCCAGCAGCTTTGGACTAGGGGGATACAATGAGCAGTTCTTC.

The gene calls are TRBV28 and TRBJ2-1; TRBD2 matches 8 bases. The V and J ends lost 4 bases and 13 bases, in that order; junction bases with no gene match: 6. Germline V gene data show CDR1 as MDHEN and CDR2 as SYDVKM. The CDR3 consists of 12 residues. For the CDR3, the DNA is TGTGCCAGCAGTTCATTCGGGACTAGTCAGTTCTTC. Residues: CASSSFGTSQFF.

The chain couples TRBV7-6 to TRBJ1-1; D may be TRBD1 (5 bases). Between the trimmed V and J ends, which lost 4 bases and 10 bases, there was a span of 16 bases. Germline assignment: CDR1 SGHVS and CDR2 FNYEAQ. The CDR3 runs 13 residues. CDR3 DNA sequence: TGTGCCAGCAGCTCCAACGGACACTCTCCAGCTTTCTTT. It yields the protein CASSSNGHSPAFF.

The rearrangement uses TRBV28 and TRBJ2-7, with 11 positions matching TRBD2. J was trimmed by 6 bases and V by 6 bases; bases with no gene match: 16. The CDR3 length is 17 residues. Germline assignment: CDR1 MDHEN and CDR2 SYDVKM. CDR3 loop: CASSSTILSGGAGEQYF. CDR3 nucleotide sequence: TGTGCCAGCAGCTCCACCATCCTTAGCGGGGGGGCAGGCGAGCAGTACTTC.

This rearrangement joins TRBV27 to TRBJ1-1; 7 nucleotides agree with TRBD1. V dropped 4 bases and J dropped 11; count of bases not matched to a gene: 10. Germline CDR1 MNHEY, CDR2 SMNVEV (reference sequence). The CDR3 contains 13 residues. The CDR3 protein is CASSSGQPLLAFF. Written as DNA, the CDR3 is TGTGCCAGCAGTTCGGGACAGCCCCTGTTGGCTTTCTTT.

This clone appeared a few times. The chain employs TRBV6-1 and TRBJ1-4; tentatively, D is TRBD1 (5 bases). V was clipped by 4 bases and J by 1 base, with 7 bases between them. Germline CDR1 and CDR2: MNHNS and SASEGT. The length of the CDR3 is 14 residues. CDR3 in amino acids: CASSGGGTNEKLFF. For the CDR3, the DNA is TGTGCCAGCAGTGGGGGGGGAACTAATGAAAAACTGTTTTTT.

The gene calls are TRBV11-2 and TRBJ1-1; TRBD1 matches at 10 bases. V lost 6 bases to trimming and J lost 6 bases; unmatched junction nucleotides: 7. Germline V gives CDR1 SGHAT, CDR2 FQNNGV. CDR3 length: 14 amino acids. This CDR3 reads CASSQPGQGPEAFF. CDR3 bases: TGTGCCAGCAGTCAGCCGGGACAGGGGCCTGAAGCTTTCTTT.

The chain has TRBV7-2 and TRBJ2-6; the D gene could be TRBD1 or TRBD2 (7 bases each). Germline loops: CDR1 SGHTA, CDR2 FQGNSA. V was trimmed by 5 bases and J by 4 bases, leaving 24 bases between them. This CDR3 spans 19 amino acids. Here the CDR3 DNA reads TGTGCCAGCAGCCACCACAGGGAGGGGGCTTCGTGGGGGGCCAACGTCCTGACTTTC. Its protein is CASSHHREGASWGANVLTF.

V and J are TRBV4-3 and TRBJ1-5; a possible D gene is TRBD1 (6 bases). V was pared by 4 bases and J by 5 bases, with 9 bases between. The length of the CDR3 is 13 residues. The V gene's germline CDR1 is LGHNA and CDR2 YSLEER. DNA for the CDR3: TGCGCCAGCAGCCGAAGGACAGATCAGCCCCAGCATTTT. Its translation: CASSRRTDQPQHF.

This clone has just a few counts. The chain uses TRBV11-3 and TRBJ2-7; the match to TRBD1 covers 10 bases. CDR3 length: 15 residues. After removal of 4 bases from V and 7 bases from J, the junction contained 10 bases not matched to a gene. Germline loops: CDR1 SGHNT, CDR2 YENEEA. Here the CDR3 DNA reads TGTGCCAGCAGCTCCTTCGGGACAGGGGAAGAGGAGCAGTACTTC. Translation gives CASSSFGTGEEEQYF.